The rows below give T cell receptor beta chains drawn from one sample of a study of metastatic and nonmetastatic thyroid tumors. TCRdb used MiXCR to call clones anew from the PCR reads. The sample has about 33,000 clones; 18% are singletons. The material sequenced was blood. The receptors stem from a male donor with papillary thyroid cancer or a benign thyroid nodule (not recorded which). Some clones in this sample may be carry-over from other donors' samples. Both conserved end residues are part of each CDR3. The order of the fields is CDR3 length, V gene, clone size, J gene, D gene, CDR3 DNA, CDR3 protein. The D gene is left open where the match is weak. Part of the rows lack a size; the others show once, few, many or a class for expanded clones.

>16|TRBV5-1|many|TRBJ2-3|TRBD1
TGCGCCAGCAGCTTGGGTTGGACAGGGCGGGCAGATACGCAGTATTTT
CASSLGWTGRADTQYF
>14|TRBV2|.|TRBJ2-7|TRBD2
TGTGCCAGCAAAGGGACTAGCGGTGGCTACGAGCAGTACTTC
CASKGTSGGYEQYF
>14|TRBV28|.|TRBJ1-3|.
TGTGCCAGCAGTTTATGGGGACTGGGAAACACCATATATTTT
CASSLWGLGNTIYF
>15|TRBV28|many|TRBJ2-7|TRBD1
TGTGCCACGCAGACGGTGGGACAGGGTTCCTACGAGCAGTACTTC
CATQTVGQGSYEQYF
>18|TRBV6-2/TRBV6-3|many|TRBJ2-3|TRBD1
TGTGCCAGCAGTTACCCCACAGGGGGGTCGATAGACACAGATACGCAGTATTTT
CASSYPTGGSIDTDTQYF
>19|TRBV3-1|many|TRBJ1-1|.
TGTGCCAGCAGCCAAGACGGGATGCTACCTTCATATAGGAACACTGAAGCTTTCTTT
CASSQDGMLPSYRNTEAFF
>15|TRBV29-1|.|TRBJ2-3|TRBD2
TGCAGCTCCCAACGGGGAGGGCGGGTCACATATACGCAGTATTTT
CSSQRGGRVTYTQYF
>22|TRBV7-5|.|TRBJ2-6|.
.
CISVPENPDPGQGRAGANVLTF
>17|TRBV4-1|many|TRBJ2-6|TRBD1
TGCGCCAGCAGCCCGGGACAGGGTTTCTCTGGGGCCAACGTCCTGACTTTC
CASSPGQGFSGANVLTF
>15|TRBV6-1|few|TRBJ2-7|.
TGTGCCAGCAGTGAATACAGAGCAGCCTCTTACGAGCAGTACTTC
CASSEYRAASYEQYF
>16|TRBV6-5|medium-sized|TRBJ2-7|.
TGTGCCAGCAGTTACTCTTATGGGCAGGGTACGTACGAGCAGTACTTC
CASSYSYGQGTYEQYF
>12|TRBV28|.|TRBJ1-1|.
TGTGCCAGCACCTCCGCTTGGACTGAAGCTTTCTTT
CASTSAWTEAFF
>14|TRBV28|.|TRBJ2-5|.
TGTGCCAGCATTTCTTACCCCGGGGTAGAGACCCAGTACTTC
CASISYPGVETQYF
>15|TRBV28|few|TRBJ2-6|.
TGTGCCAGCGGTGCAGGAGTCTCTGGGGCCAACGTCCTGACTTTC
CASGAGVSGANVLTF
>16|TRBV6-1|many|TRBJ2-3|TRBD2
TGTGCCAGCAGTTCGCTAGCGGGAAGTGGCACAGATACGCAGTATTTT
CASSSLAGSGTDTQYF
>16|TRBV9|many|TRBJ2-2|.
TGTGCCAGCAGCGTAGCCGGGGGGCAGAACACCGGGGAGCTGTTTTTT
CASSVAGGQNTGELFF
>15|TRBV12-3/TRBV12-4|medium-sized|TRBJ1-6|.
TGTGCCAGCAGTTTTGGGGCTCGGAGTAATTCACCCCTCCACTTT
CASSFGARSNSPLHF
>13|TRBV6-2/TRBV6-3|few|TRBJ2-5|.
TGTGCCAGCAGTGGGCGGCAGAAGGAGACCCAGTACTTC
CASSGRQKETQYF
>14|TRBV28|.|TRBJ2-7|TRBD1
TGCGCCAGCATCAGGGGGCCTGTCGTATACGAGCAGTACTTC
CASIRGPVVYEQYF
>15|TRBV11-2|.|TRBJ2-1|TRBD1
TGTGCCAGCAGCCGCCGGGACAGGGTTTACAATGAGCAGTTCTTC
CASSRRDRVYNEQFF
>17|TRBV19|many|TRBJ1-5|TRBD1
TGTGCCAGTAGTATAGACGTTTGGCAGGGGGCAGGGCAGCCCCAGCATTTT
CASSIDVWQGAGQPQHF
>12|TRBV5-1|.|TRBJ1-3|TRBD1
TGCGCCAGCAGCTTGTCAGGGGGAGACATATATTTT
CASSLSGGDIYF
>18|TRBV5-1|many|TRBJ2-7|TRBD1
TGCGCCAGCAGCTTGGAAGGGGTCGGACAGGGCGTGGGGTTGGGGCAGTACTTC
CASSLEGVGQGVGLGQYF
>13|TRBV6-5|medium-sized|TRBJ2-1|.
TGTGCCAGCAGTTACTCTTGGTCGGAGGGGCAGTTCTTC
CASSYSWSEGQFF
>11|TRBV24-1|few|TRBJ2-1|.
TGTGCCACCGGAGGCTACAATGAGCAGTTCTTC
CATGGYNEQFF
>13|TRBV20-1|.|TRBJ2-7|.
TGCAGCGCTAGAGATGGTTCTGCCTACGAGCAGTACTTC
CSARDGSAYEQYF
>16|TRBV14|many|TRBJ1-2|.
TGTGCCAGCAGCCAATTGACAGGCAATATTCCTCGTGGCTACACCTTC
CASSQLTGNIPRGYTF
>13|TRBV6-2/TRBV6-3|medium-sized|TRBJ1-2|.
TGTGCCAGCAGTTACCCGACCCAGGATGGCTACACCTTC
CASSYPTQDGYTF
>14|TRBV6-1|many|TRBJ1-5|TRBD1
TGTGCCAGCATCGGACAGGGTTCAGGTCAGCCCCAGCATTTT
CASIGQGSGQPQHF
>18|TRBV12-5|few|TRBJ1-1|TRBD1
TGTGCTAGTGGTTTCGGAACCACAGGGGGCTACATGAACACTGAAGCTTTCTTT
CASGFGTTGGYMNTEAFF
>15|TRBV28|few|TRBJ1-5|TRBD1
TGTGCCAGCAGTTTAGCTAAGGGGGCCAGGCAGCCCAAGCATTTT
CASSLAKGARQPKHF
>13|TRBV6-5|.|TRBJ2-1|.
TGTGCCAGCAGTTACTCCACCTACAATGAGCAGTTCTTC
CASSYSTYNEQFF
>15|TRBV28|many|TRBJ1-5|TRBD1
TGTGCCAGCAGGGGTCCGGGACAGGTGAATCAGCCCCAGCATTTT
CASRGPGQVNQPQHF
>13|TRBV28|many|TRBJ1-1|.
TGTGCCAGCAAAGGCCCTTGGGCCACTGAAGCTTTCTTT
CASKGPWATEAFF
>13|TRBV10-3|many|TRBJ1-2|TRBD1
TGTGCCATCGGTGCAGGGGGAGACTATGGCTACACCTTC
CAIGAGGDYGYTF
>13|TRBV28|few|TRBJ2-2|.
TGTGCCAGCAGTTTTTGGGCGACCGGGGAGCTGTTTTTT
CASSFWATGELFF
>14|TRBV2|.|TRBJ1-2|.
TGTGCCAGCAGCCTAACGATGATAGCCCATGGCTACACCTTC
CASSLTMIAHGYTF
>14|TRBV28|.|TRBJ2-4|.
TGTGCCAGCAGATCCCTGACTAGTAGCGACATTCAGTACTTC
CASRSLTSSDIQYF
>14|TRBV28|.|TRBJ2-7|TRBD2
TGTGCCAGCAGTCGGGGACTAGCGGTTGGGCAGCAGTACTTC
CASSRGLAVGQQYF
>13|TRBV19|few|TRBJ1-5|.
TGTGCCAGCAACCCAGGGCAGAATCAGCCCCAGCATTTT
CASNPGQNQPQHF